Each of the 20 T cell receptor beta chains below was sequenced from the same sample in a study of response to subunit inactivated influenza vaccine. TCRdb used MiXCR to reprocess the RT-PCR reads, holding one entry per CDR3 protein. Among under 800,000 distinct CDR3 sequences listed, 14% were seen once. Sample: PBMCs from blood, taken less than 15 days before vaccination. Receptors originate from a man aged 50 to 59 who received an inactivated influenza vaccine.

This clonotype was detected only a few times. The chain couples TRBV4-2 to TRBJ2-2; D is perhaps TRBD2 (5 bases). Germline V CDR1 and CDR2: LGHNA, YNFKEQ. V was pared by 0 bases and J by 7 bases, with 12 bases between. This CDR3 is 15 amino acids long. The CDR3 loop reads CASSQDWRADGELFF. As DNA, the CDR3 is TGTGCCAGCAGCCAAGACTGGCGGGCTGACGGGGAGCTGTTTTTT.

This clonotype was observed at least ten times. The chain is built from TRBV2 and TRBJ1-2, with TRBD1 as a possible D gene (5 bases). The ends were cut back, 3 bases at V and 3 bases at J, with 20 bases in the middle. Per germline, CDR1 SNHLY and CDR2 FYNNEI. The CDR3 extends over 17 amino acids. The DNA of the CDR3 is TGTGCCAGCAGTGACCCCCTCGACAGTCTAAACGACTATGGCTACACCTTC. Its protein is CASSDPLDSLNDYGYTF.

This clonotype turned up a few times. CDR3: CASSSPVGVTQYF. The CDR3 region has the DNA TGTGCCAGCAGCTCTCCGGTTGGGGTTACGCAGTATTTT. The gene calls are TRBV7-9 and TRBJ2-3; D call uncertain. The germline V and J ends were trimmed by 4 bases and 8 bases, with 13 bases remaining between them. The CDR3 loop spans 13 amino acids. CDR1 and CDR2 (germline): SEHNR, FQNEAQ (reference sequence). The full variable domain, its missing parts supplied by reference TRBV7-9 and TRBJ2-3, is DTGVSQNPRHKITKRGQNVTFRCDPISEHNRLYWYRQTLGQGPEFLTYFQNEAQLEKSRLLSDRFSAERPKGSFSTLEIQRTEQGDSAMYLCASSSPVGVTQYFGPGTRLTVL.

The CDR3 loop is CASSGNRGPQETQYF. The DNA of the CDR3 is TGTGCCAGCAGCGGAAACAGGGGACCTCAAGAGACCCAGTACTTC. The chain joins TRBV9 to TRBJ2-5; 7 nucleotides line up with TRBD1. Germline loops: CDR1 SGDLS, CDR2 YYNGEE. V was clipped by 3 bases and J by 2 bases; unmatched bases: 7. The CDR3 runs to 15 residues.

The sample holds a few counts of this clonotype. This chain connects TRBV12-3 or TRBV12-4 to TRBJ2-2; the D call may be TRBD1 or TRBD2 (5 bases each). The CDR3 runs to 14 residues. The V and J ends lost 3 bases and 7 bases respectively, with 12 bases between them. CDR3 protein: CASSFSNGGGELFF. The CDR3 DNA follows: TGTGCCAGCAGTTTTAGTAATGGGGGCGGGGAGCTGTTTTTT.

This clonotype turned up a few times. The chain combines TRBV20-1 with TRBJ2-7, with 7 bases aligning to TRBD1. V was pared by 2 bases and J by 5 bases, with 6 bases of the junction left unmatched. This CDR3 region has 13 residues. The V gene's germline CDR1 is DFQATT and CDR2 SNEGSKA (reference sequence). In DNA form, the CDR3 reads TGCAGTGCTAGACTGACAGGGATGAACGAGCAGTACTTC. This codes for CSARLTGMNEQYF.

This clonotype was observed a handful of times. Here the CDR3 reads CSARSTSQVYNEQFF. The CDR3 region has the DNA TGCAGTGCTAGATCGACTAGCCAGGTCTACAATGAGCAGTTCTTC. The rearrangement links TRBV20-1 to TRBJ2-1; 7 nucleotides line up with TRBD2. V lost 2 bases to trimming and J lost 3 bases; unmatched junction nucleotides: 7. The CDR3 is 15 amino acids. Germline values: CDR1 DFQATT, CDR2 SNEGSKA (reference sequence).

This chain joins TRBV7-2 and TRBJ2-3, with TRBD1 identical over 7 bases. The CDR3 covers 14 residues. The trim removed 5 bases at V and 4 bases at J, leaving 6 bases unmatched. Germline V lookup: CDR1 SGHTA, CDR2 FQGNSA. The CDR3 reads CASSRDRAPDTQYF. CDR3 coding DNA: TGTGCCAGCAGCCGAGACAGGGCCCCAGATACGCAGTATTTT.

There are a few counts of this clonotype. This chain uses TRBV5-1 with TRBJ2-3; 10 bases line up with TRBD1. This CDR3 comprises 14 residues. Germline CDR1 reads SGHRS; CDR2 reads YFSETQ. J was trimmed by 2 bases and V by 7 bases; bases with no gene match: 4. Written as DNA, the CDR3 is TGCGCCAGCTGGGACAGGGGTTTCACAGATACGCAGTATTTT. The encoded protein is CASWDRGFTDTQYF. Supplemented by reference TRBV5-1 and TRBJ2-3, the full variable domain reads KAGVTQTPRYLIKTRGQQVTLSCSPISGHRSVSWYQQTPGQGLQFLFEYFSETQRNKGNFPGRFSGRQFSNSRSEMNVSTLELGDSALYLCASWDRGFTDTQYFGPGTRLTVL.

This clonotype appeared a few times. CDR3 region: CASSLYPQSKLFF. In nucleotides, the CDR3 is TGTGCCAGCAGCTTATATCCACAGAGTAAACTGTTTTTT. The V call is TRBV7-6, the J call TRBJ1-4; D gene unclear. The V gene's germline CDR1 is SGHVS and CDR2 FNYEAQ. The CDR3 spans 13 residues. The germline V and J ends were trimmed by 2 bases and 11 bases, with 12 bases remaining between them.

This clonotype has a count of ten or more. V usage is TRBV12-3 or TRBV12-4 and J usage is TRBJ2-7, with D hard to call. CDR3 size: 12 residues. V gave up 3 bases and J gave up 4 bases, with 7 bases separating them. The CDR3 is CASSLMGYEQYF. In DNA, the CDR3 is TGTGCCAGCAGTTTGATGGGTTACGAGCAGTACTTC.

The gene calls are TRBV4-1 and TRBJ2-5; D might be TRBD1 (6 bases). The CDR3 loop spans 13 amino acids. CDR1 is MGHRA, CDR2 YSYEKL, per germline. Trimming left V 4 bases short and J 5 bases short, with 11 bases between. The CDR3 DNA is TGCGCCAGCAGCCGGACAGTCGCGGAGACCCAGTACTTC. Protein sequence: CASSRTVAETQYF.

V usage is TRBV9 and J usage is TRBJ2-2, with unresolved D. The CDR3 spans 13 residues. V was trimmed by 3 bases and J by 3 bases, leaving 6 bases between them. Germline V CDR1 and CDR2: SGDLS, YYNGEE. The CDR3 DNA is TGTGCCAGCAGCGGAAAATACACCGGGGAGCTGTTTTTT. Residues: CASSGKYTGELFF.

The chain couples TRBV9 to TRBJ2-1; no clear D. V was shortened by 1 base and J by 1 base, with 6 bases between the two germline ends. Germline CDR1 is SGDLS and CDR2 is YYNGEE. The CDR3 is 14 amino acids. The CDR3 sequence: CASSVQDSYNEQFF. The CDR3 region has the DNA TGTGCCAGCAGCGTACAGGATTCCTACAATGAGCAGTTCTTC.

This clonotype was seen a few times. The genes are TRBV2 and TRBJ2-4; no firm D call. Deletions cut 4 bases from V and 0 bases from J, with 13 bases between. The CDR3 covers 16 residues. Germline V gene data show CDR1 as SNHLY and CDR2 as FYNNEI. The chain's CDR3 is CASSAYGSLAKNIQYF. DNA for the CDR3: TGTGCCAGCAGTGCCTATGGAAGCCTAGCCAAAAACATTCAGTACTTC.

This clonotype was detected only a few times. This sequence joins TRBV18 and TRBJ1-2; TRBD1 agrees at 9 bases. V lost 6 bases, J lost 6 bases, and 5 bases stayed unmatched. This CDR3 is built from 13 residues. The germline gives CDR1 KGHSH, CDR2 LQKENI. CDR3 residues: CASSRQGDHGYTF. The CDR3 DNA is TGTGCCAGCTCCCGACAGGGGGACCATGGCTACACCTTC.

The chain uses TRBV6-2 or TRBV6-3 and TRBJ2-7; TRBD1 aligns across 8 bases. CDR3 length: 17 amino acids. Germline assignment: CDR1 MNHEY and CDR2 SVGEGT. After removal of 6 bases from V and 2 bases from J, the junction contained 15 bases not matched to a gene. The CDR3 bases are TGTGCCAGCAGCCCTTACCCACCGGGACAGGATACCTACGAGCAGTACTTC. Amino acids: CASSPYPPGQDTYEQYF.

The chain joins TRBV29-1 to TRBJ2-3; D gene unclear. Trimming took 3 bases from V and 2 from J, leaving 6 bases between them. CDR3 length equals 12 residues. Germline V gives CDR1 SQVTM, CDR2 ANQGSEA. Written as DNA, the CDR3 is TGCAGCGTTGATGGATCCACAGATACGCAGTATTTT. As protein: CSVDGSTDTQYF.

This clonotype was seen a single time. The CDR3 spells CSVVGGRRNNEQFF. CDR3 DNA: TGCAGCGTTGTTGGGGGACGGCGGAACAATGAGCAGTTCTTC. The chain joins TRBV29-1 to TRBJ2-1; D could derive from TRBD1 or TRBD2 (5 bases each). The germline V gene encodes CDR1 SQVTM and CDR2 ANQGSEA. The V end was cut by 4 bases, the J end by 5 bases, with 15 bases between. This CDR3 is built from 14 residues.

This chain uses TRBV3-1 with TRBJ2-4; no clear D gene. V was shortened by 0 bases and J by 0 bases, with 18 bases between the two germline ends. The V gene's germline CDR1 is LGHDT and CDR2 YNNKEL (reference sequence). This CDR3 spans 19 amino acids. The CDR3 sequence: CASSQERSMSPRAKNIQYF. Written as DNA, the CDR3 is TGTGCCAGCAGCCAAGAGCGGTCTATGTCTCCCAGAGCCAAAAACATTCAGTACTTC.